The 19 T cell receptor beta chains below come from one sample, sequenced in a study of molecular identifiers for immune sequencing clone quantification. TCRdb processed the PCR reads anew with MiXCR; each CDR3 protein has one entry. The sample consists of about 100,000 distinct CDR3 sequences, 36% of them appearing once. Sequencing was carried out using naive CD8+ T cells from blood, with Jurkat cell RNA spiked in. The subset here: FACS-sorted CD8+CD4-CCR7+CD45RA+ naive T cells. These receptors were taken from a human donor in good health. Some libraries in this study had Jurkat cell RNA spiked in.

This clonotype appeared a few times. This CDR3 reads CASSTGGLHTEAFF. The CDR3 nucleotides are TGTGCCAGCAGTACAGGGGGCCTGCACACTGAAGCTTTCTTT. This chain links TRBV27 with TRBJ1-1; TRBD1 agrees at 9 bases. The CDR3 length is 14 residues. Germline loops: CDR1 MNHEY, CDR2 SMNVEV (reference sequence). The trim removed 5 bases at V and 3 bases at J, leaving 4 bases unmatched.

There are many counts of this clonotype. J is TRBJ1-1 and V is TRBV7-2; D is unresolved. The V gene lost 1 base and the J gene lost 2 bases, with 5 bases spanning the gap. The CDR3 contains 13 residues. Per the germline V gene, CDR1 is SGHTA and CDR2 is FQGNSA. CDR3 in amino acids: CASSLGFNTEAFF. CDR3 in DNA: TGTGCCAGCAGCTTAGGTTTCAACACTGAAGCTTTCTTT.

This chain uses TRBV7-6 with TRBJ2-2; D not resolved. Germline CDR1 reads SGHVS; CDR2 reads FNYEAQ. V lost 6 bases, J lost 6 bases, and 11 bases lay in between. The CDR3 loop spans 13 amino acids. CDR3 protein: CASRFVFAGELFF. DNA of the CDR3: TGTGCCAGCAGGTTCGTCTTCGCCGGGGAGCTGTTTTTT.

On this clonotype itself: Given the absence of the conserved phenylalanine or tryptophan at the CDR3 end, a read error is likely. The chain couples TRBV4-3 to TRBJ2-7, with D unresolved. The CDR3 consists of 13 residues. Germline CDR1 is LGHNA and CDR2 is YSLEER. Trimming cost V 1 base and J 3 bases, with 7 bases left between them. Written as DNA, the CDR3 is TGCGCCAGCAGCCAAGGGACGGACTACGAGCAGTACCTC. It codes for CASSQGTDYEQYL.

Turning to this clonotype: A junction boundary mismatches the germline segment, possibly from a read error. The chain joins TRBV4-3 to TRBJ2-7, with D unresolved. Germline V lookup: CDR1 LGHNA, CDR2 YSLEER. The CDR3 loop spans 14 amino acids. The CDR3 nucleotides are TGCGTCAGCAGCCAAGGCCGAGGTGCCTACGAGCAGTACTTC. This codes for CVSSQGRGAYEQYF.

In its sample, this clonotype was seen a few times. The junction shows a germline mismatch at one end, possibly a read error. This chain links TRBV5-1 with TRBJ2-2; the match to TRBD1 covers 9 bases. The V gene's germline CDR1 is SGHRS and CDR2 YFSETQ. There are 14 residues in the CDR3. This CDR3 is CASSGQGGTGELIF. DNA of the CDR3: TGCGCCAGCTCGGGACAGGGAGGCACCGGGGAGCTGATTTTT.

To note about this clonotype: A read error may explain this, as a much larger clone is one base away. The chain links TRBV6-5 to TRBJ2-7; the D gene is possibly TRBD2 (6 bases). From germline, CDR1 is MNHEY and CDR2 SVGAGI. Trimming stripped 8 bases from V and 2 bases from J, with 13 bases between. The CDR3 extends over 13 amino acids. The CDR3 DNA reads as TGTGCCAGCTCCTTAACGGGAGCCTACGAGCAGTACTTC. Protein product: CASSLTGAYEQYF.

Concerning this clonotype itself: The junction and the germline gene differ at one end; a read error may be behind it. This chain connects TRBV25-1 to TRBJ2-2; the D gene is possibly TRBD2 (6 bases). The V gene's germline CDR1 is MGHDK and CDR2 SYGVNS. This CDR3 has 13 amino acids. CDR3 sequence reads: CASRETNTGELCF. CDR3 nucleotides: TGTGCCAGCCGGGAGACGAACACCGGGGAGCTGTGTTTT.

Turning to this clonotype: A much larger clonotype is one base distant, so this may be a read error. It is likely a read error, because the conserved phenylalanine at the end of the CDR3 is missing. V usage is TRBV4-3 and J usage is TRBJ2-3; the D gene is possibly TRBD1 (6 bases). This CDR3 comprises 16 residues. Trimming removed 1 base at V and 3 bases at J, with 14 bases between. Germline CDR1 is LGHNA and CDR2 is YSLEER. CDR3 nucleotides: TGCGCCAGCAGCCAAGTCTATTCACAGGGTACAGATACGCAGTATTCT. The encoded protein is CASSQVYSQGTDTQYS.

Regarding this clonotype: One end of the junction varies from germline; a read error may be responsible. The rearrangement joins TRBV7-9 to TRBJ2-7; a weak D match, TRBD2 (6 bases). Germline lookup yields CDR1 SEHNR and CDR2 FQNEAQ (reference sequence). There are 13 residues in the CDR3. The CDR3 nucleotides read TGTGCCAGCGGCTTAGGCGGGGTCTACGAGCAGTACTTC. Its translation: CASGLGGVYEQYF.

This clonotype was counted a few times. The chain links TRBV4-2 to TRBJ2-7, with 7 bases matching TRBD2. V was pared by 4 bases and J by 6 bases, with 18 bases of the junction left unmatched. The CDR3 contains 17 residues. The germline V gene has CDR1 LGHNA and CDR2 YNFKEQ. CDR3 DNA: TGTGCCAGCAGCCGAGCGGCTAGTAGGGCGGGAGACTCCGAGCAGTACTTC. Translating gives CASSRAASRAGDSEQYF.

Comments on this clonotype: This could be a read error, since a much larger clone is one nucleotide away. The chain couples TRBV20-1 to TRBJ2-3; D call uncertain. Germline CDR1 DFQATT, CDR2 SNEGSKA (reference sequence). This CDR3 has 16 residues. DNA for the CDR3: TGCAGTGCTAGAGATACGGCTATCGTAGGCACAGATGCGCAGTATTTT. Amino acid sequence: CSARDTAIVGTDAQYF.

This chain joins TRBV28 and TRBJ2-2; D is unresolved. Germline CDR1 reads MDHEN; CDR2 reads SYDVKM. Trimming took off 4 bases at V and 3 bases at J, with 3 bases between the two ends. The CDR3 length is 12 residues. The CDR3 region has the DNA TGTGCCAGCAGTTCCTACACCGGGGAGCTGTTTTTT. Protein: CASSSYTGELFF.

As for this clonotype: A junction boundary mismatches the germline segment, possibly from a read error. The rearrangement uses TRBV9 and TRBJ2-7; D call uncertain. Germline values: CDR1 SGDLS, CDR2 YYNGEE. The CDR3 totals 14 residues. The CDR3 sequence is CASSPPGPIYDQYF. In nucleotides, the CDR3 is TGTGCCAGCAGCCCCCCCGGGCCGATCTACGATCAGTACTTC.

CDR3 bases: TGTGCCAGTACCAATTCAGGGCTCAATCAGCCCCAGCATTTT. Translating it yields CASTNSGLNQPQHF. This chain connects TRBV19 to TRBJ1-5, with a weak D call TRBD1 (5 bases). The V end lost 7 bases, the J end lost 3 bases, and 13 bases lay between the germline ends. CDR1 and CDR2 from the germline V gene are LNHDA and SQIVND (reference sequence). The CDR3 extends over 14 amino acids.

This chain links TRBV13 with TRBJ2-4; D is undetermined. Trimming pared 5 bases from V and 2 bases from J, leaving 13 bases between. The CDR3 has 15 amino acids. Germline V gives CDR1 PRHDT, CDR2 FYEKMQ (reference sequence). CDR3 coding DNA: TGTGCCAGCAGCGGCCGGCAGAGGTCCAAAAACATTCAGTACTTC. It is translated as CASSGRQRSKNIQYF.

With regard to this clonotype: A much larger clone sits a single nucleotide away, making a read error possible. V usage is TRBV7-9 and J usage is TRBJ2-7; D might be TRBD1 (6 bases). V lost 10 bases, J lost 6 bases, and 16 bases lay in between. The CDR3 loop spans 12 amino acids. CDR1 SEHNR and CDR2 FQNEAQ come from the germline V gene (reference sequence). CDR3: CANSSDRGEQYF. CDR3 DNA sequence: TGTGCCAACAGTTCGGACAGAGGCGAGCAGTACTTC.

The chain joins TRBV9 to TRBJ2-1; tentatively, D is TRBD1 or TRBD2 (6 bases each). CDR1 is SGDLS and CDR2 is YYNGEE in the germline V gene. Trimming left V 3 bases short and J 1 base short, with 14 bases between. This CDR3 is built from 16 residues. DNA for the CDR3: TGTGCCAGCAGCGAACAGGGAGGCATGTCCTACAATGAGCAGTTCTTC. Translating gives CASSEQGGMSYNEQFF.

At least ten counts were recorded for this clonotype. This chain connects TRBV4-2 to TRBJ2-5; 12 nucleotides match TRBD2. Germline assignment: CDR1 LGHNA and CDR2 YNFKEQ. CDR3 length: 18 amino acids. V lost 0 bases and J lost 5; bases outside the gene matches: 10. The CDR3 DNA reads as TGTGCCAGCAGCCAAGATAGTCCTAGCGGGAGGGCCGTGGAGACCCAGTACTTC. Translation gives CASSQDSPSGRAVETQYF.